The entry below describes one T cell receptor beta chain. The antigen it binds to is not known. No per-base quality is available; no much larger clone lies one base away. Cut back by 4 bases and 5 bases, the V and J ends lie 13 bases apart. CDR1 is given as SGDLS and CDR2 as YYNGEE, both from the germline V gene. The CDR3 contains 14 residues, cysteine and phenylalanine counted. Of all the DNA, just the CDR3 is kept, 42 bases in frame from base 1. The entire amount of isolated RNA was reverse transcribed using the High Capacity cDNA Reverse Transcription Kit, so the sequenced TCRB transcripts were expressed ones. Naive, central memory and regulatory T cell samples underwent deep immunoSEQ sequencing, averaging around 3.7 million total reads per sample. Sorted cells were lysed in RLT buffer, and RNA was extracted using DNase-treated RNeasy Micro or Mini kits according to cell number. To prevent cross-contamination, each cell subset was processed individually, whereas patient and healthy donor samples were processed jointly. TCRB sequences were amplified from cDNA with the immunoSEQ multiplex PCR, producing 87-bp fragments spanning the CDR3 region. The amplicons were sequenced using the Illumina HiSeq platform. In the original analysis: Synthetic template baselines were used to correct PCR bias computationally, reads within Hamming distance 2 were collapsed, and singletons that could not be merged were discarded. Reads were aligned against IMGT to assign V, D and J genes, CDR3 length and insertions or deletions at six rearrangement sites. Within each subset, clonotype counts were normalized to sorted cell number, after which true diversity and Gini coefficients were computed with the tcR R package. The overlap coefficient, calculated on TCRB nucleotide sequences, was used to quantify repertoire sharing. As a proxy for the pre-selection repertoire, out-of-frame TCRB sequences from naive cells were analyzed. TCRdb limited this immuneACCESS table to in-frame rearrangements with V and J called. A share of clones is missing; checked studies link under half to unresolved V genes, and the rest is unexplained. The V and J calls and clone size were taken over from that table, and D and trimming were inferred from the DNA. For this sample the table gives 600,000 to 650,000 clones, of which around 15% were detected only once. Under 0.095% of the sample belongs to the ten largest clones.

These data come from a study of beta chain features in type 1 diabetes (dated by TCRdb to 2016 to 2019). Some background on the complete study: No differences in mean age, gender distribution, total cell number or subset yield were found between patients and healthy donors. A total of approximately 110,000,000 sorted cells were examined across all samples, and a strong correlation was observed between cell number per subset and RNA yield. In the study, TCRB repertoires of sorted circulating CD4+ T cell subsets from recently diagnosed type 1 diabetes patients were compared with those of matched healthy donors. Whereas all 30 or so donors provided naive and central memory subsets, regulatory and stem cell-like memory subsets were isolated from just 8 patients and about 8 healthy donors.

Points the paper makes about the study in general: Naive, central memory and regulatory TCRB repertoires appeared more similar among patients than among healthy donors. Shorter templates might have been favored by PCR, but patient and control samples were amplified and corrected together, so both groups would have been affected equally by any skew. Sequencing cDNA rather than genomic DNA could over-represent highly expressing activated cells, although activation and CD3 levels did not differ between groups. Type 1 diabetes patients showed a moderate but significant shortening of TCRB CDR3 length in all four CD4+ subsets. At VDJ recombination sites, patients with type 1 diabetes made fewer insertions and deleted more nucleotides, a pattern implying thymic rearrangement abnormalities. Because the HLA sub-analyses included only small numbers of individuals, any influence of HLA type on TCRB rearrangement was left unresolved.

Each donor gave one peripheral blood draw, roughly 120 mL on average, collected into heparinised tubes. A BD FACSAria II and a panel including CD45RO, CCR7, CD25, CD127, CD95 and CD27 were used to sort naive, central memory, regulatory and stem cell-like memory CD4+ T cells. Purity was above 95% for every sorted population. PBMCs were isolated immediately by Lymphoprep density gradient centrifugation and stained directly without culture. So that batch effects would be minimized, each experiment stained and sorted samples in pairs, pairing one healthy donor with one patient. Sequencing input: naive CD4+ T cells from blood. Sample cell subset or site, as interpreted from the label and publication: true naive CD4+ T cells. The TCR originated in a man aged 18 to 30 in good health. The receptor chain draws on TRBV9 and TRBJ1-5, and the D gene may be TRBD1, 5 bases matching. CDR3 loop: CASSTGGTHQPQHF. In nucleotides, the sequence is TGTGCCAGCAGCACGGGGGGGACCCATCAGCCCCAGCATTTT.